Here is one T cell receptor (beta chain) with its context. Its antigen is currently unknown. This record comes from a study of beta chain features in type 1 diabetes. Germline V gene data show CDR1 as MGHDK and CDR2 as SYGVNS. J was trimmed by 2 bases and V by 2 bases; bases with no gene match: 2. The CDR3 is 14 residues long. The entirety of the isolated RNA underwent reverse transcription, so expressed TCRB transcripts were sequenced. The protocol was immunoSEQ multiplex PCR, while the TCRdb copy is restricted to in-frame clones and leaves out a portion. Among over 300,000 clones, about a tenth were seen once, and the ten largest hold around 1%. Whole-study findings and limits: Researchers report that Type 1 diabetes patients had moderately but significantly shorter TCRB CDR3s across all four CD4+ subsets. It was not settled here whether HLA type affects TCRB rearrangement.

V and J are TRBV25-1 and TRBJ2-7; 8 bases match TRBD1. The TCR sequence derives from a man in his thirties or forties with type 1 diabetes. Sample: central memory CD4+ T cells from blood. CDR3 coding DNA: TGTGCCAGCAGTGAAACAGGGGGGACCTACGAGCAGTACTTC. Translating gives CASSETGGTYEQYF.